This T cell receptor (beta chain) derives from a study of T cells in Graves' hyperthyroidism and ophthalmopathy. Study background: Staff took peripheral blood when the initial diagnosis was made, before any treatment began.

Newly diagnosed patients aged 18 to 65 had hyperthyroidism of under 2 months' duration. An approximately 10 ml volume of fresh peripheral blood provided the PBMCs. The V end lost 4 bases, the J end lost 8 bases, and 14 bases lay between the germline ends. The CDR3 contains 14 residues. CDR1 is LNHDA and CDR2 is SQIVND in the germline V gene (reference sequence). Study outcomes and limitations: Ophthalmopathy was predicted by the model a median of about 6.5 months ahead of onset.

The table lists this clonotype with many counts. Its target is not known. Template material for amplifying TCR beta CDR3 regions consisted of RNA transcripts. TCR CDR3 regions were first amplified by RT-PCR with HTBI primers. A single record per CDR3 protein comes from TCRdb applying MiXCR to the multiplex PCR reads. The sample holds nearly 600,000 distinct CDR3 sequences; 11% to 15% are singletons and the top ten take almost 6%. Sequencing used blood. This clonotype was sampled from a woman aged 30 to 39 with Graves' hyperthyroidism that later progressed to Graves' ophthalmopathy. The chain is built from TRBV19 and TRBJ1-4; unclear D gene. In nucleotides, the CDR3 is TGTGCCAGTAGTAGGGGTGGGGTCCAAGAAAAACTGTTTTTT. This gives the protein CASSRGGVQEKLFF.